This T cell receptor beta chain was sequenced during a study of cytomegalovirus exposure and HLA in healthy donors (dated by TCRdb to 2016 to 2017). General notes on the study: An earlier analysis of approximately 600 of the donors reported roughly 270 Gb of sequence data and approximately 110 million unique TCR beta sequences from about 179 million T cells. HLA typing included class I and class II loci at four-digit resolution. A separate validation cohort of roughly 130 different subjects was used in addition to the approximately 700-subject first cohort. The number of donors typed differed by locus, with 629-630 for A, B, C, DRB1 and DQB1, around 500 for DQA1, about 610 for DPA1, and around 460 for DPB1. The study profiled the T cell repertoires of 666 subjects by immunosequencing and related them to cytomegalovirus serostatus. The genetic ancestry cluster associated with self-reported Caucasian donors included 81% of the 398 genotyped donors. An earlier analysis of some 500 of the donors used high-throughput TCR beta sequencing to judge whether each TCR beta V gene segment behaved as functional or pseudogenic. The study was designed to test whether signatures of past pathogen exposure could be identified by cataloging public T cell receptors. Genome-wide SNP genotypes for about three fifths of the roughly 700 donors were used in a later genetic analysis, which treated that subset as a discovery cohort. Rather than drawing on any new phenotypic data, the later analysis identified candidate immune exposures from TCR beta sequences and the way those sequences occurred across donors. The study combined high-throughput TCR immunosequencing, statistical association of individual TCRs with disease status, and machine learning to predict cytomegalovirus infection status. Every repertoire in the discovery cohort had been generated on one and the same sequencing platform. Because of strong linkage in the cohort, roughly 5 DR-DQ haplotypes were treated as single units for association and clustering. In a later analysis, previously published TCR beta repertoires from roughly 710 donors were re-analyzed and high-resolution HLA genotyping was added so that TCR occurrence patterns could be studied. Donor age, sex, ethnicity and CMV serostatus were compiled together with the repertoire data. Across 300 to 500 genotyped donors of the cohort, an average of about 240,000 unique TCR beta nucleotide sequences per donor were sequenced, and roughly 17% of those sequences were non-productive. Approximately 310 gigabases of sequencing data and 70 million to 95 million unique TCR sequences made up an early release that covered several hundred HLA-typed donors. Overall study outcomes, separate from this receptor: In vitro tests confirmed that a few of the cytomegalovirus-associated TCR beta chains recognize cytomegalovirus antigens. V-gene and J-gene trimming of TCR beta chains was associated with a missense DCLRE1C variant in a later genetic analysis, and the association was replicated in an independent cohort. Strong co-occurrence of HLA alleles, especially DR and DQ, made assigning TCR associations to individual alleles difficult. Most CMV-associated TCR beta chains appeared to be HLA-restricted in a later analysis, and the HLA associations seemed to be driven largely by CMV exposure. Across donors, most TCR sequences were observed very rarely, whereas some public TCRs were present in many individuals. In a later analysis, some 18,000 TCR beta sequences were associated with specific HLA alleles at a false discovery rate of 0.05. In a later analysis, TCR association rates were found to vary across HLA loci, with the most associated TCRs seen for DRB1 alleles and the fewest for HLA-C alleles. In a later analysis, HLA-associated TCR beta chains were found to be more clonally expanded and to have lower generation probabilities than equally common non-associated chains. In the study, about 150 TCR beta chains were listed as associated with cytomegalovirus. Compared with the 666-donor mean, donors in an Asian-associated ancestry cluster had fewer N-insertions in productive TCRs, according to a later genetic analysis. A group of highly shared sequence variants was considered likely to be a technical artifact of the sequencing pipeline. Because counts were too low, approximately 15 rarely observed V segments, including chromosome 9 orphons, were excluded from the earlier analysis of several hundred of the donors. Broadly in line with IMGT annotations, most TCR beta V segments showed up in productive rearrangements about 90% or about 30% of the time in an earlier analysis of 587 of the donors. The authors suggested that the approach could potentially be extended to other disease states and immunological phenotypes. Cytomegalovirus status was reported to be diagnosed by the classifier with high specificity and sensitivity in both the original and validation cohorts. According to a later analysis, parvovirus B19, influenza, CMV and Epstein-Barr virus appeared linked to several top co-occurrence clusters. Because HLA typing was unavailable for some donors at each locus, only the typed subset was used in association tests. Presence/absence analyses assumed roughly uniform sequencing depth across donors, an assumption that may not hold. The 87-base-pair reads could not distinguish some IMGT-functional V segments, including TRBV6-2 and TRBV6-3, so those segments were excluded. A further reported finding was that TCR beta sequences accurately predicted the HLA-A and HLA-B alleles for most subjects in the first cohort. Correlated functional status among segregating V segments might reflect linkage disequilibrium, but an unknown experimental factor could not be ruled out. The only immune exposure information available for the cohort was CMV serostatus. In this cohort, only TCR beta chains were sequenced, and detectable features were limited by the absence of alpha or paired-chain data.

In total, around 600 healthy bone marrow donors made up the cohort. Cohort members were all nominally healthy when sampled, although unrecorded immune exposures were likely present. The donor was CMV seropositive and was included in the group of almost 300 seropositive cohort members. Each donor provided a peripheral blood sample, and peripheral blood mononuclear cells were used for TCR beta sequencing. Genomic DNA was extracted from the blood cell samples with the Qiagen DNeasy Blood Extraction Kit. Turning to this clone: Its antigen remains unidentified. Per-base qualities were not stored, and no clone one base away is much larger.

Looking up the germline V gene yields CDR1 SGHRS and CDR2 YFSETQ. Ends trimmed: V by 0 bases, J by 4 bases; bases unmatched to a gene: 3. The CDR3 holds 17 amino acids from the cysteine to the phenylalanine. Of all the DNA, just the CDR3 is kept, 51 bases in frame from base 1. Library preparation used the immunoSEQ multiplex PCR assay. For the multiplex PCR, a mixture combining 60 forward primers for TCR Vbeta segments and 13 reverse primers for TCR Jbeta segments was used. The CDR3 region of rearranged TCR beta genes was amplified from genomic DNA by a multiplex PCR assay. On the Illumina HiSeq System, the amplified TCR beta libraries were sequenced as 87-base-pair reads. Regarding the original processing steps: A later analysis tallied around 87 million unique TCR beta chains across the 666 repertoires, and 10 million to 11 million of those chains were shared by two or more donors. A nearest-neighbor algorithm error-corrected the raw reads and collapsed the reads into unique sequences, merging closely related sequences to remove PCR and sequencing errors. CDR3 sequences were aligned to IMGT reference sequences to assign V, D and J gene segments. For a sequence to be retained, at least a six-nucleotide match to both a V gene segment and a J gene segment was required. A rearrangement was called productive if the CDR3 had no stop codons and remained in frame with V and J, and every other rearrangement was called non-productive. Following IMGT convention, CDR3 was defined as the stretch from the second conserved V-encoded cysteine up to the conserved J-encoded phenylalanine. Sequences without an unambiguous match to a single V gene segment were excluded from the earlier analysis of a few hundred of the donors. An earlier analysis of a few hundred of the donors classified V segments as functional when productive rearrangements were above 56.7% and as segregating when the standard deviation between donors was above 5%. A statistical classification framework was developed to diagnose cytomegalovirus status using the catalog of TCR beta chain sequences. A later analysis assigned V and J genes by comparing TCR nucleotide sequences with IMGT/GENE-DB human TR gene sequences. Using the TCRdist pipeline, a later analysis assigned CDR3 sequences along with most-parsimonious VDJ recombination scenarios. In a later analysis, each TCR beta chain was defined by its CDR3 amino acid sequence together with its V-gene family, and reads without a unique V-gene family were excluded. As a way to deal with suspected cross-contamination and a sequencing artifact, a later analysis dropped more than 500 nucleotide sequences that were highly shared and had low generation probability. In a later analysis, a clonal expansion index for each public chain was calculated from normalized within-repertoire ranks of inferred template counts. In a later analysis, generation probabilities were computed using a VDJ recombination model fitted to out-of-frame rearrangements, and the results were checked against IGoR. A later analysis scored TCR-TCR, TCR-HLA and TCR-CMV co-occurrence with hypergeometric tests, applying a repertoire-size bias correction to TCR pairs. To estimate false discovery rates, a later analysis permuted the HLA or CMV assignments 20 times. In a later analysis, co-occurring TCRs were grouped using DBSCAN, and TCRdist sequence similarity was added for clustering within HLA-allele-positive subsets. Repertoires with fewer than 30,000 or more than 120,000 public chains, plus five repertoires with anomalous nucleotide sharing, were excluded from co-occurrence clustering. This is the immuneACCESS table as TCRdb keeps it, with only in-frame sequences that have V and J called. A part of the clones is gone; compared with another copy, unresolved V genes explain less than half, and the rest is unexplained. V and J calls and clone size are as listed in that table; D and trimming were resolved from the DNA. The sample has fewer than 180,000 clones on record, approximately 79% of them singletons. The ten largest clonotypes hold just under 6.5% of the sample.

The sequence links TRBV5-1 to TRBJ2-5; 16 middle bases align to TRBD2. The receptor comes from a man aged 50-60 years in good health and CMV-seropositive. Sample: PBMCs. The DNA is TGCGCCAGCAGCTTGGTGGGACTAGCGGGAGGGCCAGAGACCCAGTACTTC. The resulting protein is CASSLVGLAGGPETQYF. With the portions outside the CDR3 filled from the reference TRBV5-1 and TRBJ2-5 genes, the complete variable region becomes KAGVTQTPRYLIKTRGQQVTLSCSPISGHRSVSWYQQTPGQGLQFLFEYFSETQRNKGNFPGRFSGRQFSNSRSEMNVSTLELGDSALYLCASSLVGLAGGPETQYFGPGTRLLVL.